The 26 T cell receptor beta chains reported below all come from one sample, sequenced in a study of memory CD4+ T cells and cytomegalovirus serostatus. The method was immunoSEQ multiplex PCR; TCRdb's version includes in-frame clones alone and lacks a portion of them. The sample has about 57,000 clones, roughly four fifths seen once. Single viable CD3+CD4+CD8-CD45RO+ cells were sorted as the memory CD4+ T cells. Specimen: memory CD4+ T cells from blood. Receptors were obtained from an adult in good health and CMV-seronegative.

This clone was observed a single time. This chain joins TRBV2 and TRBJ2-3, with 12 bases that match TRBD2. There are 14 residues in the CDR3. Germline V gene sequence: CDR1 SNHLY, CDR2 FYNNEI. The trim removed 9 bases at V and 3 bases at J, leaving 4 bases unmatched. Written as DNA, the CDR3 is TGTGCCAGTTCTAGCGGGAGGGGAACAGATACGCAGTATTTT. It specifies CASSSGRGTDTQYF.

The rearrangement joins TRBV7-6 to TRBJ2-2; 9 bases agree with TRBD2. Germline assignment: CDR1 SGHVS and CDR2 FNYEAQ. V was clipped by 2 bases and J by 2 bases; unmatched bases: 3. This CDR3 region has 16 residues. CDR3 loop: CASSLRLAVNTGELFF. CDR3 DNA sequence: TGTGCCAGCAGCTTAAGACTAGCGGTAAACACCGGGGAGCTGTTTTTT.

V gene TRBV2 combines with J gene TRBJ2-5, with D possibly being TRBD2 (5 bases). This CDR3 contains 13 residues. Trimming cost V 7 bases and J 3 bases, with 12 bases left between them. Germline CDR1 reads SNHLY; CDR2 reads FYNNEI. The CDR3 here is CASTLDGEETQYF. Here the CDR3 DNA reads TGTGCCAGCACCCTGGACGGGGAAGAGACCCAGTACTTC. Full variable domain (remainder filled in from reference TRBV2 and TRBJ2-5): EPEVTQTPSHQVTQMGQEVILRCVPISNHLYFYWYRQILGQKVEFLVSFYNNEISEKSEIFDDQFSVERPDGSNFTLKIRSTKLEDSAMYFCASTLDGEETQYFGPGTRLLVL.

This clone was recorded a few times. The genes are TRBV4-1 and TRBJ1-1; tentative D call: TRBD1 (6 bases). The CDR3 consists of 15 residues. V was trimmed by 5 bases and J by 0 bases, leaving 13 bases between them. Per the germline V gene, CDR1 is MGHRA and CDR2 is YSYEKL. The CDR3 nucleotides read TGCGCCAGCAGCTACAGGACAGACATGAACACTGAAGCTTTCTTT. This codes for CASSYRTDMNTEAFF.

This clone was observed a single time. J is TRBJ2-5 and V is TRBV2; 9 nucleotides align to TRBD2. The V segment lost 3 bases and the J segment 5 bases; nucleotides outside the gene matches: 7. Germline V gene sequence: CDR1 SNHLY, CDR2 FYNNEI. CDR3 size: 15 residues. The CDR3 sequence: CASSDVGGGAETQYF. The CDR3 bases are TGTGCCAGCAGTGACGTAGGCGGGGGGGCGGAGACCCAGTACTTC.

In its sample, this clone is medium-sized. The gene calls are TRBV2 and TRBJ1-2; D may be TRBD1 (5 bases). Germline CDR1 and CDR2: SNHLY and FYNNEI. Trimming removed 6 bases from V and 8 bases from J, with 19 bases in between. There are 14 residues in the CDR3. The CDR3 spells CASRAGPTSGGYTF. Here the CDR3 DNA reads TGTGCCAGCAGGGCGGGACCGACGTCTGGGGGCTACACCTTC.

The table lists this clone with a count of one. This sequence joins TRBV7-8 and TRBJ1-2, with a possible D match to TRBD1 (6 bases). V lost 4 bases, J lost 4 bases, and 16 bases lay in between. Germline V gives CDR1 SGHVS, CDR2 FQNEAQ. CDR3 length: 15 residues. In nucleotides, the CDR3 is TGTGCCAGCAGCTCCAACCCAGGGGACGGCTATGGCTACACCTTC. It translates to CASSSNPGDGYGYTF. Complete variable domain (other parts from reference TRBV7-8 and TRBJ1-2): GAGVSQSPRYKVAKRGQDVALRCDPISGHVSLFWYQQALGQGPEFLTYFQNEAQLDKSGLPSDRFFAERPEGSVSTLKIQRTQQEDSAVYLCASSSNPGDGYGYTFGSGTRLTVV.

This clone appeared a few times. The CDR3 reads CASSLGGTGDYTF. In DNA, the CDR3 is TGTGCCAGCAGCTTAGGGGGGACAGGGGACTACACCTTC. The gene calls are TRBV7-6 and TRBJ1-2, with 10 bases matching TRBD1. This CDR3 is built from 13 residues. CDR1 SGHVS and CDR2 FNYEAQ come from the germline V gene. With V trimmed by 1 base and J by 10 bases, 3 bases remained unmatched.

This clone was observed a few times. The rearrangement uses TRBV2 and TRBJ2-7; 8 bases fit TRBD2. CDR1 is SNHLY and CDR2 is FYNNEI in the germline V gene. The V segment lost 11 bases and the J segment 5 bases; nucleotides outside the gene matches: 8. This CDR3 has 12 residues. CDR3 residues: CAGSGSGNEQYF. For the CDR3, the DNA is TGTGCCGGGAGTGGTAGCGGGAACGAGCAGTACTTC.

This clone was observed a single time. V is TRBV10-3 and J is TRBJ2-2; D gene unclear. CDR1 is ENHRY and CDR2 is SYGVKD in the germline V gene. The CDR3 has 12 residues. Between the trimmed V and J ends, which lost 6 bases and 4 bases, there was a span of 6 bases. In DNA form, the CDR3 reads TGTGCCATCAGGCAGGCCACCGGGGAGCTGTTTTTT. This sequence encodes CAIRQATGELFF.

This chain uses TRBV19 with TRBJ1-2, with 11 nucleotides matching TRBD1. Germline V gene data show CDR1 as LNHDA and CDR2 as SQIVND (reference sequence). Germline trimming cut 5 bases from V and 4 bases from J; bases unmatched to any gene: 6. CDR3 size: 15 residues. CDR3 nucleotides: TGTGCCAGTAGTCTGCGGGACAGGGGGGCCTATGGCTACACCTTC. This encodes CASSLRDRGAYGYTF. The full variable domain, its missing parts supplied by reference TRBV19 and TRBJ1-2, is DGGITQSPKYLFRKEGQNVTLSCEQNLNHDAMYWYRQDPGQGLRLIYYSQIVNDFQKGDIAEGYSVSREKKESFPLTVTSAQKNPTAFYLCASSLRDRGAYGYTFGSGTRLTVV.

The chain employs TRBV5-1 and TRBJ1-6, with TRBD1 matching over 7 bases. Germline V CDR1 and CDR2: SGHRS, YFSETQ. The ends lost 0 bases at V and 9 bases at J; junction bases unmatched: 6. The CDR3 extends over 15 amino acids. CDR3 sequence (DNA): TGCGCCAGCAGCTTGGCCACAGGGGTCGGTTCACCCCTCCACTTT. Translating gives CASSLATGVGSPLHF.

The rearrangement joins TRBV29-1 to TRBJ2-5; 9 positions match TRBD2. V lost 6 bases and J lost 6; bases outside the gene matches: 11. The germline V gene encodes CDR1 SQVTM and CDR2 ANQGSEA. The CDR3 is 14 residues long. CDR3 DNA sequence: TGCAGCGTCCGAGCGGGGGGCGCGGGGAAGACCCAGTACTTC. Amino acid sequence: CSVRAGGAGKTQYF.

This clone came up a few times. The chain carries TRBV10-3 and TRBJ1-2, with D unclear. This CDR3 comprises 13 residues. Germline-derived CDR1 and CDR2 are ENHRY and SYGVKD. V lost 0 bases to trimming and J lost 4 bases, with 6 bases between them. Here the CDR3 reads CAISESSAYGYTF. CDR3 nucleotide sequence: TGTGCCATCAGTGAGTCGAGTGCCTATGGCTACACCTTC.

This chain joins TRBV6-6 and TRBJ1-2, with D possibly matching TRBD1 (6 bases). Germline V lookup: CDR1 MNHNY, CDR2 SVGAGI (reference sequence). The CDR3 extends over 13 amino acids. Trimming stripped 4 bases from V and 7 bases from J, with 13 bases between. As DNA, the CDR3 is TGTGCCAGCAGTTTTGGACAGAAGGGTGGCTACACCTTC. Encoded protein: CASSFGQKGGYTF.

The chain links TRBV11-3 to TRBJ2-5; either TRBD1 or TRBD2 may fit D (6 bases each). The germline V gene has CDR1 SGHNT and CDR2 YENEEA. This CDR3 contains 13 residues. V gave up 5 bases and J gave up 7 bases, with 14 bases separating them. The CDR3 region is CASSRVGGGTQYF. The DNA for the CDR3 is TGTGCCAGCAGCCGCGTTGGAGGGGGGACCCAGTACTTC.

The chain carries TRBV28 and TRBJ2-7; D is perhaps TRBD1 or TRBD2 (6 bases each). Trimming cost V 1 base and J 9 bases, with 19 bases left between them. The CDR3 consists of 15 residues. Germline loops: CDR1 MDHEN, CDR2 SYDVKM. CDR3 sequence reads: CASSLSGGLYQGQYF. The CDR3 DNA reads as TGTGCCAGCAGTTTATCTGGGGGGCTCTACCAAGGGCAGTACTTC.

The genes are TRBV4-2 and TRBJ2-1; 9 bases agree with TRBD2. CDR3 size: 16 residues. J gave up 1 base and V 6 bases, and 7 bases lay outside the gene matches. Per germline, CDR1 LGHNA and CDR2 YNFKEQ. The CDR3 DNA follows: TGTGCCAGCAGTCCAGCGACTAGCGGATCCTACAATGAGCAGTTCTTC. Translating it yields CASSPATSGSYNEQFF.

This chain joins TRBV6-1 and TRBJ2-7; possibly TRBD1 for D (6 bases). V was pared by 6 bases and J by 0 bases, with 12 bases between. Germline CDR1 and CDR2: MNHNS and SASEGT. The CDR3 is made up of 14 amino acids. The DNA of the CDR3 is TGTGCCAGCAGAGCCGGGACAAGCTCCTACGAGCAGTACTTC. Its translation is CASRAGTSSYEQYF.

The V gene is TRBV12-5, the J gene TRBJ1-1; D not resolved. The CDR3 totals 13 residues. V was cut by 2 bases and J by 2 bases, with 6 bases left in between. Germline lookup yields CDR1 LGHNT and CDR2 FRNRAP. The CDR3 protein is CASGLRINTEAFF. CDR3 in DNA: TGTGCTAGTGGTTTGCGCATAAACACTGAAGCTTTCTTT.

The chain employs TRBV15 and TRBJ1-2; D unresolved. V was clipped by 1 base and J by 3 bases, with 12 bases between them. The CDR3 runs 15 residues. Germline CDR1 reads LNHNV; CDR2 reads YYDKDF (reference sequence). The CDR3: CATSRVSDKYYGYTF. CDR3 nucleotides: TGTGCCACCAGCAGAGTCTCTGACAAATACTATGGCTACACCTTC.

V gene TRBV19 combines with J gene TRBJ2-1; D remains unclear. Looked up from germline, CDR1 is LNHDA and CDR2 is SQIVND (reference sequence). Trimming left V 3 bases short and J 4 bases short, with 1 base between. There are 11 residues in the CDR3. The CDR3 region has the DNA TGTGCCAGTAGTATTTACAATGAGCAGTTCTTC. This gives the protein CASSIYNEQFF.

Of note for this clone: The junction differs from germline at one of its ends, possibly a read error. The gene calls are TRBV5-1 and TRBJ2-5, with 7 nucleotides matching TRBD2. The CDR3 extends over 16 amino acids. Germline CDR1 reads SGHRS; CDR2 reads YFSETQ. The CDR3 is CASSSPRGEGQVTQYF. CDR3 nucleotides: TGCGCCAGCAGTTCACCCCGGGGGGAAGGTCAAGTGACCCAGTACTTC.

V and J are TRBV7-8 and TRBJ1-1, with TRBD1 identical over 8 bases. J gave up 0 bases and V 5 bases, and 5 bases lay outside the gene matches. CDR3 length: 15 amino acids. Germline CDR1 SGHVS, CDR2 FQNEAQ. CDR3 DNA: TGTGCCAGCAGCCCCAGACAGGGGATGAACACTGAAGCTTTCTTT. Protein product: CASSPRQGMNTEAFF.

A word on this clone: Other DNA sequences in this sample translate to the same CDR3. The CDR3 protein is CASSIGTGPYEQYF. As DNA, the CDR3 is TGTGCCAGTAGTATAGGGACAGGGCCGTACGAGCAGTACTTC. V and J are TRBV19 and TRBJ2-7; 8 bases match TRBD1. The CDR3 runs to 14 residues. CDR1 is LNHDA, CDR2 SQIVND, per germline (reference sequence). The V and J ends lost 1 base and 4 bases, in that order; junction bases with no gene match: 3. The whole variable domain, remainder taken from reference TRBV19 and TRBJ2-7, is DGGITQSPKYLFRKEGQNVTLSCEQNLNHDAMYWYRQDPGQGLRLIYYSQIVNDFQKGDIAEGYSVSREKKESFPLTVTSAQKNPTAFYLCASSIGTGPYEQYFGPGTRLTVT.

V is TRBV5-1 and J is TRBJ2-7; maybe TRBD1 (6 bases). CDR3 length: 14 amino acids. CDR1 and CDR2 (germline): SGHRS, YFSETQ. V was clipped by 1 base and J by 5 bases, with 13 bases between them. CDR3 DNA sequence: TGCGCCAGCAGCTTGCAGGGGAGAGGGGACGAGCAGTACTTC. Amino acid sequence: CASSLQGRGDEQYF.